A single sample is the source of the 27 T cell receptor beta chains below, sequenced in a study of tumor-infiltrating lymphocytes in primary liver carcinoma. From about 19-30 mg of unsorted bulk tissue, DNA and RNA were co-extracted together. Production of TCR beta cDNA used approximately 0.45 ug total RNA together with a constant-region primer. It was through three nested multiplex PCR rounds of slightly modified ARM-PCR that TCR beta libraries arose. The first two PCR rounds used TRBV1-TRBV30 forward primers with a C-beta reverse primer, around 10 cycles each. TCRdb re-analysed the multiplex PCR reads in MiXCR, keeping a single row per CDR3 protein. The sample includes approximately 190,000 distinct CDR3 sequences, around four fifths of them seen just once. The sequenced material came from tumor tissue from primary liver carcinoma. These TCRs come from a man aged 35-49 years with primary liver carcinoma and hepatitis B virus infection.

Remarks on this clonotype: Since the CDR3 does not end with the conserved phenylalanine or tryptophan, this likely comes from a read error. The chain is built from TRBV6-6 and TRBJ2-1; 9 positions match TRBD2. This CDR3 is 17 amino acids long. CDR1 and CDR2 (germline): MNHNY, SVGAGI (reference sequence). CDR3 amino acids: CASRGLAGVSSYNKQFL. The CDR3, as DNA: TGTGCCAGCAGGGGATTAGCGGGGGTGAGCTCCTACAATAAGCAGTTCTTA.

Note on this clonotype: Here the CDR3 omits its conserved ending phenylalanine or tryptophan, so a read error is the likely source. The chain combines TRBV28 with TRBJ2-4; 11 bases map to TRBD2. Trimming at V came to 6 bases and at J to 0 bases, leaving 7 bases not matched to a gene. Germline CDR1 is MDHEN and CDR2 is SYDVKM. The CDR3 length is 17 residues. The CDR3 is CASSRATSGVAKNIQYL. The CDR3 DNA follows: TGTGCCAGCAGCCGTGCGACTAGCGGGGTAGCCAAAAACATTCAGTACCTC.

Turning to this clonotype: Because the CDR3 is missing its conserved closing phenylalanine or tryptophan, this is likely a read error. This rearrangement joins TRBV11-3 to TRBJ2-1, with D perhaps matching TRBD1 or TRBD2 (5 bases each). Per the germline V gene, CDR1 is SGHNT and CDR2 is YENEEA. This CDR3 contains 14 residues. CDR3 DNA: TGTGTCAGCAGCTTGGGGGTCAGCAACAATGAGCAGTTCTTA. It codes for CVSSLGVSNNEQFL.

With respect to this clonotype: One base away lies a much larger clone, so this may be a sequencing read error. DNA for the CDR3: TGTACCTGGAGTGTATTCGGGGCCGGGGAGCTGTTTTTT. Its translation is CTWSVFGAGELFF. V usage is TRBV30 and J usage is TRBJ2-2, with D possibly being TRBD2 (5 bases). There are 13 residues in the CDR3. CDR1 and CDR2 from the germline V gene are GTSNPN and SVGIG (reference sequence).

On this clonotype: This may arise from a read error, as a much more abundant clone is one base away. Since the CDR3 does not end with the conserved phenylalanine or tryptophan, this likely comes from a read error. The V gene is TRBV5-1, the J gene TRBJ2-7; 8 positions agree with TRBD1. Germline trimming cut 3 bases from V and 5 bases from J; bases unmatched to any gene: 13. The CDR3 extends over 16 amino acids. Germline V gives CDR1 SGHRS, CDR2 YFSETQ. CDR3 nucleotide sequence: TGCGCCAGCAGCTCCTCACGCGGACAGGGAACGGACGAGCAGTACTTA. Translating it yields CASSSSRGQGTDEQYL.

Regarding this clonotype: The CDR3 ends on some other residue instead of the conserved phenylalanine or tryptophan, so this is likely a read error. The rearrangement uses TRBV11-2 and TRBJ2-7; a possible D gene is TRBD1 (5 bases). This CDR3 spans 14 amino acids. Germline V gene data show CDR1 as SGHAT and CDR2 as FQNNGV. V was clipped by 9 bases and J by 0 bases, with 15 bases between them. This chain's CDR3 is CARGSNRNSYEQYY. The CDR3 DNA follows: TGTGCCAGAGGCTCTAACAGGAACTCCTACGAGCAGTACTAC.

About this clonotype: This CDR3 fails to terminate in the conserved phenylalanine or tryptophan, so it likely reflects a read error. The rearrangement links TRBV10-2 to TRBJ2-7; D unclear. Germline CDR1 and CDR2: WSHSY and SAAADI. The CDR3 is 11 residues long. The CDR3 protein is CDSSESHEQYL. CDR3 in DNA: TGCGACAGCAGTGAGTCCCACGAGCAGTACTTA.

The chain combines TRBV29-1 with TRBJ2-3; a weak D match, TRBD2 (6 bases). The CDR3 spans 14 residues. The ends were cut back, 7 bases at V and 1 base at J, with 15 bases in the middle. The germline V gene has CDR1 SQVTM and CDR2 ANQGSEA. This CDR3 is CSGNQIAGTDTQYF. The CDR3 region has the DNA TGCAGCGGTAATCAAATAGCGGGCACAGATACGCAGTATTTT.

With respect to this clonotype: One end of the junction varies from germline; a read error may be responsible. CDR3 sequence reads: CASSSGVTNNKQFF. DNA of the CDR3: TGTGCCAGCAGCTCAGGCGTCACGAACAATAAGCAGTTCTTC. This sequence joins TRBV11-3 and TRBJ2-1; no firm D call. The CDR3 totals 14 residues. Germline values: CDR1 SGHNT, CDR2 YENEEA.

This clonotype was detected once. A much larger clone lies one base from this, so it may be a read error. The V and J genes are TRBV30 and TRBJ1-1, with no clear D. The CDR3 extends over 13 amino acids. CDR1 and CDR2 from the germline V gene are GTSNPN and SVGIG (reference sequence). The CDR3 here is CAWRNWRNTEVFF. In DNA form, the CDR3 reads TGTGCCTGGAGGAATTGGCGGAACACTGAAGTTTTCTTT.

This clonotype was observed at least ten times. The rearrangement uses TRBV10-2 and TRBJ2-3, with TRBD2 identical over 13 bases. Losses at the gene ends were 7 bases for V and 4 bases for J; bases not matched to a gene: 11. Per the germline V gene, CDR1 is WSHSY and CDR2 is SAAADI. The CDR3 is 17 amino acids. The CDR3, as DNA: TGCGCCAGCAATGGACTAGCGGGAGCGGGTTTCGCAGATACGCAGTATTTT. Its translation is CASNGLAGAGFADTQYF.

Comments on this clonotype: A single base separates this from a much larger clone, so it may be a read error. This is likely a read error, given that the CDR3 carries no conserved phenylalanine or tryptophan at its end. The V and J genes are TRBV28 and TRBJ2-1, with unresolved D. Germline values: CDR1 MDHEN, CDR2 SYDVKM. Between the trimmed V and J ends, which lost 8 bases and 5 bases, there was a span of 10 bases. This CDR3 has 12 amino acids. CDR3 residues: CASSQLNNEQFL. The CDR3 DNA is TGTGCCAGCTCCCAGCTGAACAATGAGCAGTTCTTA.

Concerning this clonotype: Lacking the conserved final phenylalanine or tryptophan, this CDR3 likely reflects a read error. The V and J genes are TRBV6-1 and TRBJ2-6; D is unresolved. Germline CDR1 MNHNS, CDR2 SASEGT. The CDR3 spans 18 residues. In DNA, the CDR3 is TGTGCCAGCAGTGCCAGACAAGTGCGATTCTCTGGAGCCAACGTCCTGACTTCC. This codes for CASSARQVRFSGANVLTS.

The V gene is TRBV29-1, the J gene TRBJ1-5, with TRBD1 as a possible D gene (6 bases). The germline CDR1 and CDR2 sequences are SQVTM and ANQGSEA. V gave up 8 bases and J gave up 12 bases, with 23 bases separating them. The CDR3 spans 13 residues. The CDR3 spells CSIVGQINQLQHF. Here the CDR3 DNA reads TGCAGCATTGTCGGACAGATCAATCAACTCCAGCATTTT.

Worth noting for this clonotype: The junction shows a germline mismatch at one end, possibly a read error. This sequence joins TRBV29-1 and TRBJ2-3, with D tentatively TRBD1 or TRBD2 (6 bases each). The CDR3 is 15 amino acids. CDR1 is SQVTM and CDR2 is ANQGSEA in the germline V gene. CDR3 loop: CSAELRDKGTDKQYF. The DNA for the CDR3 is TGCAGCGCTGAGTTGCGGGACAAGGGAACAGATAAGCAGTATTTT.

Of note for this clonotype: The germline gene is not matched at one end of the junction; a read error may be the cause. CDR3 sequence: CASSEESQHNEQFF. The CDR3 nucleotides are TGTGCCAGCAGCGAAGAGTCGCAGCACAATGAGCAGTTCTTC. This chain connects TRBV4-3 to TRBJ2-1; D ambiguous. Looked up from germline, CDR1 is LGHNA and CDR2 is YSLEER. This CDR3 region has 14 residues.

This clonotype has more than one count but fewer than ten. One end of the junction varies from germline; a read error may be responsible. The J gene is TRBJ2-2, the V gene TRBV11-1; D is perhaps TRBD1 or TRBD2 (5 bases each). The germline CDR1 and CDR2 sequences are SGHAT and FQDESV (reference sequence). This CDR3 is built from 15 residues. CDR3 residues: CASNYTGPFSGELFF. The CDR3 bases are TGTGCCAGCAACTATACGGGACCTTTCTCCGGGGAACTGTTTTTT.

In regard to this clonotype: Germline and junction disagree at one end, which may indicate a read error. CDR3 amino acids: CASTPVLMSSQPQHF. The CDR3 DNA reads TGTGCCAGCACCCCGGTCCTCATGAGCAGTCAGCCCCAGCATTTT. The gene calls are TRBV6-2 or TRBV6-3 and TRBJ1-5, with D unclear. Germline assignment: CDR1 MNHEY and CDR2 SVGEGT. The CDR3 length is 15 residues.

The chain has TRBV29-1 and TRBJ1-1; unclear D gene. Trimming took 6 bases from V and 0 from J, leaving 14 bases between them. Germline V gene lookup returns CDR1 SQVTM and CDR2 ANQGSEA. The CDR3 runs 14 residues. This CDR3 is CSVTRNAMNTEAFF. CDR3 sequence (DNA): TGCAGCGTGACAAGGAATGCAATGAACACTGAAGCTTTCTTT. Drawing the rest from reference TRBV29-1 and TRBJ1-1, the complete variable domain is SAVISQKPSRDICQRGTSLTIQCQVDSQVTMMFWYRQQPGQSLTLIATANQGSEATYESGFVIDKFPISRPNLTFSTLTVSNMSPEDSSIYLCSVTRNAMNTEAFFGQGTRLTVV.

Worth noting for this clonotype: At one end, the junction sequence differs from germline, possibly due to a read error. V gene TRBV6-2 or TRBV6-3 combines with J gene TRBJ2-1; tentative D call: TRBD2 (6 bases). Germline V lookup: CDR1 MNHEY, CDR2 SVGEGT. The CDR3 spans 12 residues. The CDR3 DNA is TGTGCCCGCAGTCGTAACTCTCGACTAGGGTTCTTC. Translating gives CARSRNSRLGFF.

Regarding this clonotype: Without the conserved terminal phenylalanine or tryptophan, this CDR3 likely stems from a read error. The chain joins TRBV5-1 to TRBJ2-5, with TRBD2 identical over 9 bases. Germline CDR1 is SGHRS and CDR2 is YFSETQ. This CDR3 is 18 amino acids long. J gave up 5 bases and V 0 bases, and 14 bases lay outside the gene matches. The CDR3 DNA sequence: TGCGCCAGCAGCTTGGCCGGGGCTAGCGGGGCCCTACATGAGACCCAGTACTCC. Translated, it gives CASSLAGASGALHETQYS.

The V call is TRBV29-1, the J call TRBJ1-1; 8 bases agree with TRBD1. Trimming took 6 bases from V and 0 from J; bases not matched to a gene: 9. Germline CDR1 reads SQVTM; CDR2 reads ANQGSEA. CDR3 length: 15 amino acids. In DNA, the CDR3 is TGCAGCGTGTCAGGGGGCCGGGGAATGAACACTGAAGCTTTCTTT. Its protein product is CSVSGGRGMNTEAFF. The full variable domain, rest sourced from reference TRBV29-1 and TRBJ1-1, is SAVISQKPSRDICQRGTSLTIQCQVDSQVTMMFWYRQQPGQSLTLIATANQGSEATYESGFVIDKFPISRPNLTFSTLTVSNMSPEDSSIYLCSVSGGRGMNTEAFFGQGTRLTVV.

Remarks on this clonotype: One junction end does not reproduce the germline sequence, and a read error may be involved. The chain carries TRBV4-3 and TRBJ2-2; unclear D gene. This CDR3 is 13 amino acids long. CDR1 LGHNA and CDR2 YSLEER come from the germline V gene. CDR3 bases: TGTGCCAGCAGCGAAGATTGGTACGGGGAGCTGTTTTTT. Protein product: CASSEDWYGELFF.

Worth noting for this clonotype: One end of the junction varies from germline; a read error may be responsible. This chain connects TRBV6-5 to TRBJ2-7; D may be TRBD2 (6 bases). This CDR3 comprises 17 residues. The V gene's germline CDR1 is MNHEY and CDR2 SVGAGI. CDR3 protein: CASMEDSLGTYSYEQYF. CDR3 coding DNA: TGTGCCAGCATGGAAGACAGTCTCGGGACTTACTCCTATGAGCAGTACTTC.

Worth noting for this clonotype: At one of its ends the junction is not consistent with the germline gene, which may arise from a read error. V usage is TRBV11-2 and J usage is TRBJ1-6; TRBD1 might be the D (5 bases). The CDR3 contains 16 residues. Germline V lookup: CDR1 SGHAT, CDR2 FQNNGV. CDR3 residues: CASSLGDDSYNSSLHF. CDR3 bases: TGTGCCAGCAGCTTAGGGGACGACAGTTATAATTCATCCCTCCACTTC.

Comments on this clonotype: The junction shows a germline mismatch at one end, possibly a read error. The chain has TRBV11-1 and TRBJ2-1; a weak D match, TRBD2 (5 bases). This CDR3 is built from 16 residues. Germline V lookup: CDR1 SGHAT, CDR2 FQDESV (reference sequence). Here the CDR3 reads CASSPRVADSYNERFF. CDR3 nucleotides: TGTGCTAGCAGCCCCCGGGTGGCGGACTCCTATAATGAGCGGTTCTTC.

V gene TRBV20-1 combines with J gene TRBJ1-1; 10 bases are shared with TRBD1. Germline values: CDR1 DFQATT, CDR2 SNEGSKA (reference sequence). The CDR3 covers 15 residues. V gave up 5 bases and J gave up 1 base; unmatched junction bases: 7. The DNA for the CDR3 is TGCAGTGCTTCCCCGGGACAGGGGCCGAACACTGAAGCTTTCTTT. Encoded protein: CSASPGQGPNTEAFF.